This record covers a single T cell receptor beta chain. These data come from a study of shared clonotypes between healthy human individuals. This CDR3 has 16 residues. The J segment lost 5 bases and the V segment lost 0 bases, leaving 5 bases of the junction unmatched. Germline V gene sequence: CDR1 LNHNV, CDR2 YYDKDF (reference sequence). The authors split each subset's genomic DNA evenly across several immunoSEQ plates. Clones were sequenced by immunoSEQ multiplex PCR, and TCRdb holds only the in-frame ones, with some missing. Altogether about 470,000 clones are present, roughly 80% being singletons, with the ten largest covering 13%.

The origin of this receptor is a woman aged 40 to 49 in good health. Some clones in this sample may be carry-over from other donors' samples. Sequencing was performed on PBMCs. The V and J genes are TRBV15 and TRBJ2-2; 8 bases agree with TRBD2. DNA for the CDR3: TGTGCCACCAGCAGAGATCTCGGGAGGGGTACCGGGGAGCTGTTTTTT. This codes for CATSRDLGRGTGELFF.